This TCR beta chain was found in a study of blood T cells in healthy people across ages. Study conclusions and caveats: PBMC samples, being unsorted, prevented any conclusive comparison of naive and antigen-experienced cells.

CDR1 and CDR2 from the germline V gene are DFQATT and SNEGSKA (reference sequence). V shed 6 bases and J shed 1 base, with 6 bases lying between them. This CDR3 has 11 amino acids. There are a few counts of this clonotype. The antigen remains unidentified. A second PCR of 7 to 11 cycles used a sample-barcoded 5' primer and a J-beta primer mix. TCRdb reprocessed the 5' RACE reads via MiXCR and lists one record per CDR3 protein. The profile shows about 970,000 distinct CDR3 sequences, roughly half of them singletons. The sample was blood. This chain connects TRBV20-1 to TRBJ2-5; unclear D gene. This receptor was obtained from a woman in her fifties or sixties in good health. The CDR3 DNA reads TGCAGTGCGGCAGTCCAAGAGACCCAGTACTTC. Amino acids: CSAAVQETQYF.